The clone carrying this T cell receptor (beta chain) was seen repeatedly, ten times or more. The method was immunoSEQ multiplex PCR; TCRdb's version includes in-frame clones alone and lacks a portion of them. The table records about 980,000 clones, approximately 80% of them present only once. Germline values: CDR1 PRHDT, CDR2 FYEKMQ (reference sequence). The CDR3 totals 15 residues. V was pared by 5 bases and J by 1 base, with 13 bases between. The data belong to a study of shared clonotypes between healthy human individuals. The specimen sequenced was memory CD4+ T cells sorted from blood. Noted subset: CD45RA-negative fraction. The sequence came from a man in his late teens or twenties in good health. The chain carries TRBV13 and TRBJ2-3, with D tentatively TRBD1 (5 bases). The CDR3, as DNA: TGTGCCAGCAGCCCAAACTCCAGGGGCACAGATACGCAGTATTTT. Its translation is CASSPNSRGTDTQYF.